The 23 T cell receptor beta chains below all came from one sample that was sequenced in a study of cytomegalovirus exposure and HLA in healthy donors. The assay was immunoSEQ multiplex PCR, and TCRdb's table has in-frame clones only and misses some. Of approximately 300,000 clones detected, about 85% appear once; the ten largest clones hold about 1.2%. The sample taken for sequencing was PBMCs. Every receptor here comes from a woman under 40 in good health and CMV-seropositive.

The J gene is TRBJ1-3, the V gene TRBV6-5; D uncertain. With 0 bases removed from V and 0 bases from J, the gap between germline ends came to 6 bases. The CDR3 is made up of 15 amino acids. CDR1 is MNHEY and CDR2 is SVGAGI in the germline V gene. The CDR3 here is CASSYSSGSGNTIYF. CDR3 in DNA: TGTGCCAGCAGTTACTCCTCAGGCTCTGGAAACACCATATATTTT.

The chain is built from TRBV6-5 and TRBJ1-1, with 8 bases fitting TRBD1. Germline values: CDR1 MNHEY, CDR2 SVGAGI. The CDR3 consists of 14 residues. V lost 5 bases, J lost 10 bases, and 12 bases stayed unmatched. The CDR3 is CASSQQRTGRRAFF. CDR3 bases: TGTGCCAGCAGTCAACAACGGACAGGGCGAAGAGCTTTCTTT.

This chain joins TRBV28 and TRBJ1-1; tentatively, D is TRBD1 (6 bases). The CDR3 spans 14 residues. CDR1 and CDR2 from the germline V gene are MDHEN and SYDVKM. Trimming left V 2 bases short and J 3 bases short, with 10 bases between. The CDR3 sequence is CASSLRAGDTEAFF. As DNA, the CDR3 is TGTGCCAGCAGTTTAAGGGCAGGGGACACTGAAGCTTTCTTT.

DNA of the CDR3: TGCGCCAGCAGCAACCCCGGGACTAGCAGCTACGAGCAGTACTTC. Translation: CASSNPGTSSYEQYF. The chain uses TRBV5-1 and TRBJ2-7; 9 bases line up with TRBD2. The CDR3 sequence is 15 residues long. V was pared by 4 bases and J by 3 bases, with 8 bases of the junction left unmatched. Germline V lookup: CDR1 SGHRS, CDR2 YFSETQ.

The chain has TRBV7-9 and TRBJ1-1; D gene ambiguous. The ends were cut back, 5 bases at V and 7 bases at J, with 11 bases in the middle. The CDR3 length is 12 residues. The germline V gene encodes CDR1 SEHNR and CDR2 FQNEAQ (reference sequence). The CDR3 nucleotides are TGTGCCAGCAGCCACCCTTACGGTGAAGCTTTCTTT. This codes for CASSHPYGEAFF.

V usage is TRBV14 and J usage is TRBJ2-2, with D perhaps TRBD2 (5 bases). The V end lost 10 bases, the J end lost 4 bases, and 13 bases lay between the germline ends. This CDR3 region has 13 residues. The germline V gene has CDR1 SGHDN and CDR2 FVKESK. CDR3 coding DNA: TGTGCCACCCAGGAGGTCGGCACCGGGGAGCTGTTTTTT. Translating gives CATQEVGTGELFF.

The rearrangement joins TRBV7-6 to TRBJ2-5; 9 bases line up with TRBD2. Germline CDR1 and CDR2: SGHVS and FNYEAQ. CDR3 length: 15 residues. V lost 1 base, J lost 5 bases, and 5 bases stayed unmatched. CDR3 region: CASSLEGLAGETQYF. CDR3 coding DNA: TGTGCCAGCAGCTTAGAGGGACTAGCTGGCGAGACCCAGTACTTC.

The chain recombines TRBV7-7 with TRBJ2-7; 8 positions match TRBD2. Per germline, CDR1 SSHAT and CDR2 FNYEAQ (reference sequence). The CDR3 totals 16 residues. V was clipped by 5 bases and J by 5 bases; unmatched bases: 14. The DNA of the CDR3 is TGTGCCAGCAGCGCCCTACCTACGGGGGGGCGGAACGAGCAGTACTTC. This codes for CASSALPTGGRNEQYF. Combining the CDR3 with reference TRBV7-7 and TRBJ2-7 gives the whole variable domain GAGVSQSPRYKVTKRGQDVTLRCDPISSHATLYWYQQALGQGPEFLTYFNYEAQPDKSGLPSDRFSAERPEGSISTLTIQRTEQRDSAMYRCASSALPTGGRNEQYFGPGTRLTVT.

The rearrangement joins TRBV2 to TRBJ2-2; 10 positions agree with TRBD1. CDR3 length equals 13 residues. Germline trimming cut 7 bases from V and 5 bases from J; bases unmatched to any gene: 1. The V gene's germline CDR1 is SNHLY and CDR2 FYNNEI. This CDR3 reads CASKGQGTGELFF. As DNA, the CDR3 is TGTGCCAGCAAGGGACAGGGGACCGGGGAGCTGTTTTTT.

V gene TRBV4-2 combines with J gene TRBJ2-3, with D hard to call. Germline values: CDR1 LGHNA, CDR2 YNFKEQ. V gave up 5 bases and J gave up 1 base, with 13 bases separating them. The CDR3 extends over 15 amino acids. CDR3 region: CASSVESLGTDTQYF. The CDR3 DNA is TGTGCCAGCAGCGTGGAGTCACTCGGCACAGATACGCAGTATTTT.

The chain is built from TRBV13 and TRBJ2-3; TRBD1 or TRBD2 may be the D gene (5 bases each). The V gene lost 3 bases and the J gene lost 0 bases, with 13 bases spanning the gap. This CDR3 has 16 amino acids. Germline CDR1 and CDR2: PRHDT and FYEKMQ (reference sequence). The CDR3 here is CASSFRDRTSTDTQYF. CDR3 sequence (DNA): TGTGCCAGCAGCTTCCGGGACCGAACTAGCACAGATACGCAGTATTTT.

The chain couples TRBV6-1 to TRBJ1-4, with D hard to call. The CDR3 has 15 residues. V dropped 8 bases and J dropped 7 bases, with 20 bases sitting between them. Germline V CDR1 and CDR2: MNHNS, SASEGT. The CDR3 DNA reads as TGTGCCAGCCAACTAACAATTGTTGGTGGTGAAAAACTGTTTTTT. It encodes CASQLTIVGGEKLFF.

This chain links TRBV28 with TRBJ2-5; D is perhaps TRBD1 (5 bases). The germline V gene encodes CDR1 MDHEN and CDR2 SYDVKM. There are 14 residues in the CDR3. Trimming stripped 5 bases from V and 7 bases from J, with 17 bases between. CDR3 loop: CASSTTDPLGTQYF. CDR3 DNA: TGTGCCAGCAGTACGACAGACCCCTTGGGGACCCAGTACTTC.

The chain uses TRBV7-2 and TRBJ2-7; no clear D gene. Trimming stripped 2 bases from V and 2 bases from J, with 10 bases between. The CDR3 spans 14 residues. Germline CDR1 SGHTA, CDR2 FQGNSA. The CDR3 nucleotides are TGTGCCAGCAGCTTAAGACACCGGACCTACGAGCAGTACTTC. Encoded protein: CASSLRHRTYEQYF.

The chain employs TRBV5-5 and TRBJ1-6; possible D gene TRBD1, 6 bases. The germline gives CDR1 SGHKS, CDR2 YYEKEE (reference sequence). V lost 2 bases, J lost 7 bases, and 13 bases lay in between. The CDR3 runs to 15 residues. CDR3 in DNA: TGTGCCAGCAGCTTTGACAGGCTGGGGAATTCACCCCTCCACTTT. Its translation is CASSFDRLGNSPLHF.

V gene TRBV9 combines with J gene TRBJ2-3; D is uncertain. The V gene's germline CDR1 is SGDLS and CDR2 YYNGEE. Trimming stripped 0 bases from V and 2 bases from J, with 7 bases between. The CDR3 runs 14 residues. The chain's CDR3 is CASSVDDFTDTQYF. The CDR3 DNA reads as TGTGCCAGCAGCGTAGACGACTTCACAGATACGCAGTATTTT. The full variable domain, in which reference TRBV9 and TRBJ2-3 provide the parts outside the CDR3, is DSGVTQTPKHLITATGQRVTLRCSPRSGDLSVYWYQQSLDQGLQFLIQYYNGEERAKGNILERFSAQQFPDLHSELNLSSLELGDSALYFCASSVDDFTDTQYFGPGTRLTVL.

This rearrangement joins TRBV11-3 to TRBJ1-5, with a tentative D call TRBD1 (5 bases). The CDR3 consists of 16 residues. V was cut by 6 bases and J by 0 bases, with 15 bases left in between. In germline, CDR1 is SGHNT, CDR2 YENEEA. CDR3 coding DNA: TGTGCCAGCAGAGAGGGGCGGAATTATAGCAATCAGCCCCAGCATTTT. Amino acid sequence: CASREGRNYSNQPQHF.

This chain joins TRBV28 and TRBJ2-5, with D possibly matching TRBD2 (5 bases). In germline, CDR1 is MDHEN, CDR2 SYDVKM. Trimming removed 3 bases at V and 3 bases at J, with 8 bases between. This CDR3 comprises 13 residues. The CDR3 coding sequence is TGTGCCAGCAGTTTCCGGGGAGAAGAGACCCAGTACTTC. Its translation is CASSFRGEETQYF.

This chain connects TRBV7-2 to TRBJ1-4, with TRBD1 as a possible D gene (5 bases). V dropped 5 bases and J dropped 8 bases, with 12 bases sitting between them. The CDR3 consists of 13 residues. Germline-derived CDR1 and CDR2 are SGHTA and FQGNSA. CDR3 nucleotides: TGTGCCAGCAGCCTGGGGGTTCAGGAAAAACTGTTTTTT. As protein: CASSLGVQEKLFF.

As DNA, the CDR3 is TGCGCCAGCAGCTTGGTATCCAGGCAAGAGACCCAGTACTTC. Its protein product is CASSLVSRQETQYF. This chain connects TRBV5-1 to TRBJ2-5; D remains ambiguous. The CDR3 extends over 14 amino acids. Per germline, CDR1 SGHRS and CDR2 YFSETQ. Trimming stripped 0 bases from V and 2 bases from J, with 8 bases between.

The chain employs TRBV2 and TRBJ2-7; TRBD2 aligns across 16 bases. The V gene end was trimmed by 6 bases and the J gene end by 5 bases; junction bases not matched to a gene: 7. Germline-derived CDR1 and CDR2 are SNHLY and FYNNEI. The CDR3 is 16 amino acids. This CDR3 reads CASRGLAGGSRDEQYF. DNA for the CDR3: TGTGCCAGCAGGGGACTAGCGGGAGGGAGTAGGGACGAGCAGTACTTC. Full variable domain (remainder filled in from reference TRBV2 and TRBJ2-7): EPEVTQTPSHQVTQMGQEVILRCVPISNHLYFYWYRQILGQKVEFLVSFYNNEISEKSEIFDDQFSVERPDGSNFTLKIRSTKLEDSAMYFCASRGLAGGSRDEQYFGPGTRLTVT.

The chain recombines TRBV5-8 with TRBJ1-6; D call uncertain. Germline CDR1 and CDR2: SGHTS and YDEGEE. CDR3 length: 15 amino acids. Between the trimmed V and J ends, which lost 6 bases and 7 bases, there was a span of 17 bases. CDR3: CASIPLRGWNSPLHF. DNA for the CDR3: TGTGCCAGCATCCCTCTTCGGGGTTGGAATTCACCCCTCCACTTT.

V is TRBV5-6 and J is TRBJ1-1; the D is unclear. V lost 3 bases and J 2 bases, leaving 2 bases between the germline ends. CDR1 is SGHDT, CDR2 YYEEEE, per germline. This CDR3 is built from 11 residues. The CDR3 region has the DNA TGTGCCAGCAGCTCCAACACTGAAGCTTTCTTT. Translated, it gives CASSSNTEAFF.